This T cell receptor beta chain is drawn from a study of cytomegalovirus exposure and HLA in healthy donors. General study findings and limits: There were 150 to 200 TCR beta chains listed as cytomegalovirus-associated.

As to this clone: Its antigen is still unknown.

It was with 60 Vbeta and 13 Jbeta primers that the PCR ran. Here immunoSEQ multiplex PCR was the method, and the copy in TCRdb shows in-frame clones only, minus some. The sample includes more than 100,000 clones, 75% to 90% seen only once; the top ten take around 9.5%. V lost 7 bases and J lost 2; bases outside the gene matches: 5. The CDR3 is 13 residues long. Germline V CDR1 and CDR2: SQVTM, ANQGSEA. J is TRBJ1-2 and V is TRBV29-1, with 9 bases that match TRBD1. The TCR was taken from a female donor in good health and CMV-seropositive. Source material: PBMCs. CDR3 residues: CSAPTGGNYGYTF. The CDR3 coding sequence is TGCAGCGCCCCGACAGGGGGAAACTATGGCTACACCTTC.